A single T cell receptor (beta chain) is shown here with its context. Its recognized antigen is unknown. No quality values exist for individual bases; no much larger clone is one base distant. The data derive from a study of shared clonotypes between healthy human individuals (dated by TCRdb to about 2020). With regard to the full study: A few men and a couple of women, aged 18 to 49 years, made up the cohort. Per donor, three plates each were used for CD4 naive and CD4 memory, two for CD8 naive, and one for CD8 memory. To estimate repertoire size and how much clonotype sharing occurs between individuals, the study deeply sequenced the blood TCR repertoires of five healthy adults. Libraries were prepared and TCR repertoires were sequenced by different laboratories using diverse techniques, in order to increase sequencing depth and limit assay-specific biases. Between about 0.9 and 9 billion PBMCs per donor were obtained by leukapheresis. Broader findings and caveats from the paper: Sampling was limited to blood, and TCR repertoires in tissue likely differ from TCR repertoires in blood. Across a few donors, about 4.5% of naive CD4, around 3.3% of naive CD8, approximately 2.5% of memory CD4, and roughly 0.4% of memory CD8 clonotypes were shared. Higher generation probabilities were observed for clonotypes shared by all four sorted-subset donors than for non-shared clonotypes. Naive subsets generally had larger estimated clonotype richness than memory subsets. Even with the large sequencing depth, rarefaction of the sorted-subset datasets indicated that sequencing was incomplete. Because the study included a small number of donors, the genetic and exposure-history diversity represented was limited. Pairwise subsampling indicated that sequencing depth was expected to affect the degree of clonotype sharing among donors.

The donors were healthy, HIV-negative adults with no recently reported acute infections or vaccinations. Only Caucasian adults living in Nashville, Tennessee, USA were represented among the donors. CD8 memory samples combined magnetically selected CD45RO+ cells with CCR7-negative CD45RA+ effector memory (TemRA) cells. Blood was collected by leukapheresis, and PBMCs were isolated by Ficoll-Histopaque density gradient centrifugation and then cryopreserved in liquid nitrogen vapor phase. Analytical flow cytometry was used to check the purity and quantity of every magnetically sorted T cell population. Each sorted fraction had its genomic DNA isolated and then quantified by UV absorbance on a Nanodrop 2000c. CDR1 SGHDT and CDR2 YYEEEE were looked up in the germline V gene. The germline V and J ends show losses of 3 bases and 3 bases respectively, and no gene match explains 6 bases of the junction. The CDR3 goes from the cysteine to the phenylalanine over 16 residues. Only CDR3 DNA is held: 48 bases, read in frame from base 1.

TCR CDR3 regions were amplified from genomic DNA by multiplex PCR using the deep immunoSEQ assay. Genomic DNA extracted from each cell subset was distributed evenly over all wells of several immunoSEQ 96-well plates, and each plate served as one replicate. For sorted subsets, about 210 ng of genomic DNA, equivalent to 25,000 to 35,000 T cell genomes, went into each replicate PCR. The purified libraries were quantified using a Qubit 3.0 fluorometer, sized with a Bioanalyzer 2100, and then quantified again using the KAPA Library Quantification kit. A separate single-read 150-cycle Illumina NextSeq 550 flow cell was used to sequence each immunoSEQ 96-well plate. Per the authors' processing: Because the immunoSEQ output included only junctional sequences and no quality scores, the filtering could not be the same as the filtering used for full-length reads. Sequences were annotated with PyIR, a Python wrapper for IgBLAST v1.9, using IMGT germline references to assign V/J genes and CDR3. Reads were removed for weak V/J assignments (E-value above 1e-6), missing CDR3, stop codons, out-of-frame junctions, or ambiguous translated residues. V3J clonotypes were defined by identical inferred V gene, J gene, and CDR3 amino acid sequence. Percentage overlap between repertoires was calculated by dividing the number of shared unique clonotypes by the size of the smaller repertoire. Richness of each repertoire was evaluated using RTK rarefaction, the Chao1 estimator, and Recon v2.1 estimates of unobserved clonotypes. For all TCRbeta clonotypes obtained by the gDNA method from several donors, generation probabilities were computed with OLGA. Entries here come from immuneACCESS through TCRdb and include only in-frame sequences with V and J called. Some clones fail to appear in such tables; in the studies checked, an unresolved V gene covers under half of the shortfall, and the cause of the remainder is unknown. The V and J calls and clone size were taken over from that table, and D and trimming were inferred from the DNA. Counted in this sample were around 370,000 clones; 96% of them appeared once. The ten largest clones capture 0.25% to 0.35% of the sample.

The chain is encoded by TRBV5-6 joined to TRBJ2-6, and TRBD2 matches 7 of the central bases. The origin of this receptor is a man aged 25-45 years in good health. Input material: memory CD8+ T cells sorted from blood. Interpreted using the paper, the cell subset or site label stands for: CD45RO+ cells pooled with CCR7-negative TemRA cells. The CDR3 protein: CASSSAGLVGANVLTF. The nucleotide sequence is given as TGTGCCAGCAGCTCAGCGGGACTGGTTGGGGCCAACGTCCTGACTTTC.